This T cell receptor beta chain was sequenced for a study of regulatory T cells in long-lasting Graves disease. Study outcomes and limitations: Compared with new cases, persistent Graves' patients showed reduced TCR diversity.

Construction of TCR beta libraries relied on iRepertoire HTBI primers and on Arm-PCR targeting CDR3 regions. In the authors' workflow: The identification of 50 to 65 TRBV and 14 to 15 TRBJ segments was made across samples. TCRdb reprocessed the multiplex PCR reads via MiXCR and lists one record per CDR3 protein. In this record, the V and J calls reflect TCRdb's handling and not the investigators' own analysis. The sample has about 460,000 distinct CDR3 sequences, about 20% seen once. The V end lost 4 bases, the J end lost 5 bases, and 8 bases lay between the germline ends. The CDR3 has 12 residues. The V gene's germline CDR1 is SEHNR and CDR2 FQNEAQ (reference sequence). This clonotype was found many times. The antigen is undetermined. As to time point: persistent/refractory GD, antithyroid drugs over 5 years with positive TRAb. PBMC-derived RNA was used for the TCR library. Doctors identified Graves' disease using the American Thyroid Association guidelines. The collection involved drawing approximately 9 milliliters of peripheral blood into EDTA tubes.

The V and J genes are TRBV7-9 and TRBJ2-5; D is unclear. Sequenced material: peripheral blood mononuclear cells (PBMCs), taken when the disease was refractory, from a patient treated with antithyroid drugs. The clonotype was recovered from a female donor with Graves disease. The CDR3 sequence is CASSSMGETQYF. The CDR3 region has the DNA TGTGCCAGCAGCTCGATGGGGGAGACCCAGTACTTC. Full variable domain (outside the CDR3, taken from reference TRBV7-9 and TRBJ2-5): DTGVSQNPRHKITKRGQNVTFRCDPISEHNRLYWYRQTLGQGPEFLTYFQNEAQLEKSRLLSDRFSAERPKGSFSTLEIQRTEQGDSAMYLCASSSMGETQYFGPGTRLLVL.